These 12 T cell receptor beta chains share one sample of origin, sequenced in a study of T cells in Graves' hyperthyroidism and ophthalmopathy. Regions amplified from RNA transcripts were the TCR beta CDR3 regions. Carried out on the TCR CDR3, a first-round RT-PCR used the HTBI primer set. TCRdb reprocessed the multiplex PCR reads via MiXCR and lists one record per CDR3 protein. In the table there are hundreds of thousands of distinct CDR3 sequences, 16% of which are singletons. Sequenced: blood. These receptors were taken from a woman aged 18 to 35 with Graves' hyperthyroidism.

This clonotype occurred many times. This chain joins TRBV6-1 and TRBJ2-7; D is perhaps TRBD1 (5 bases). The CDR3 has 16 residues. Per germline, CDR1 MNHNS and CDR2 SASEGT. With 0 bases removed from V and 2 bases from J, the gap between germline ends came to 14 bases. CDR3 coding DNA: TGTGCCAGCAGTGAAGCAGGGGTCACCGTCCCCTACGAGCAGTACTTC. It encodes CASSEAGVTVPYEQYF.

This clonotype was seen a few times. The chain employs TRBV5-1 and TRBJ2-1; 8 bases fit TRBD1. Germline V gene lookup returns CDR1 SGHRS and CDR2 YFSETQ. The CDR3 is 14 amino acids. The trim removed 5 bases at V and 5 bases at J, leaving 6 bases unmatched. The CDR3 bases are TGCGCCAGCAGGCCAGGGGGCATAAACAATGAGCAGTTCTTC. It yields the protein CASRPGGINNEQFF.

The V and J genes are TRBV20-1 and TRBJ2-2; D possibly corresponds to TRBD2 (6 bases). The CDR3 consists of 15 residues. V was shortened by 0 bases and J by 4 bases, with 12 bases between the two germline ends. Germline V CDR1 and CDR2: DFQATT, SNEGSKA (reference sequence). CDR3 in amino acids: CSARDRGKGTGELFF. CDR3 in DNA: TGCAGTGCTAGAGATCGCGGGAAAGGCACCGGGGAGCTGTTTTTT.

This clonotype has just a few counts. This chain's CDR3 is CASSGEGAGGSYNEQFF. CDR3 nucleotide sequence: TGCGCCAGCAGCGGGGAGGGAGCGGGAGGATCCTACAATGAGCAGTTCTTC. This chain joins TRBV5-1 and TRBJ2-1, with 9 bases fitting TRBD2. V gave up 4 bases and J gave up 1 base; unmatched junction bases: 9. The CDR3 length is 17 residues. Germline V gene lookup returns CDR1 SGHRS and CDR2 YFSETQ.

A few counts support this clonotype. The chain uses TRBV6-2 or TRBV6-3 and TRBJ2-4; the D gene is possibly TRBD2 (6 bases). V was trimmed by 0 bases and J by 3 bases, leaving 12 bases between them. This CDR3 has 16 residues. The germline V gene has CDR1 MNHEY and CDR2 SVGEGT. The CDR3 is CASSYSIVGLKNIQYF. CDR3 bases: TGTGCCAGCAGTTACTCGATTGTGGGACTCAAAAACATTCAGTACTTC.

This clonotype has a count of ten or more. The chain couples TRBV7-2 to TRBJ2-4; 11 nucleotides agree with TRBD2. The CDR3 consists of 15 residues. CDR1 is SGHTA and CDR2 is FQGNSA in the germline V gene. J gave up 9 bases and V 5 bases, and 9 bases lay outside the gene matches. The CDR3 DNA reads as TGTGCCAGCAGCCAAACTAGCGGGAGACCCGCCATTCAGTACTTC. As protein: CASSQTSGRPAIQYF.

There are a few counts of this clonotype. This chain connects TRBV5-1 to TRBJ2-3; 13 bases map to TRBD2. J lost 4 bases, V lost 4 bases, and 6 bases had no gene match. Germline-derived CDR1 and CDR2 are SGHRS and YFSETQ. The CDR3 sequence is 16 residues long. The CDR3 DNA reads TGCGCCAGCAGCCCCACCGGGACTAGCGGGGCAGATACGCAGTATTTT. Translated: CASSPTGTSGADTQYF.

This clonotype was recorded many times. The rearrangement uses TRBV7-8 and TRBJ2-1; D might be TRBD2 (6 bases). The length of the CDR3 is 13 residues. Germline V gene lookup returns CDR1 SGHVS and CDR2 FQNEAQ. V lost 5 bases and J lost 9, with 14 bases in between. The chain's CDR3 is CASSPYDSGEQFF. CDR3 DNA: TGTGCCAGCAGCCCGTATGATAGCGGTGAGCAGTTCTTC.

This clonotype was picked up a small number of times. The CDR3 nucleotides are TGCAGCGTCTCAACCCCCCTAGCGGGGGCCCTCAAGTACCAAGAGACCCAGTACTTC. Translation: CSVSTPLAGALKYQETQYF. The genes are TRBV29-1 and TRBJ2-5; 10 nucleotides align to TRBD2. The CDR3 is made up of 19 amino acids. V shed 6 bases, J shed 0 bases, and the junction held 19 bases outside the gene matches. CDR1 is SQVTM and CDR2 is ANQGSEA in the germline V gene.

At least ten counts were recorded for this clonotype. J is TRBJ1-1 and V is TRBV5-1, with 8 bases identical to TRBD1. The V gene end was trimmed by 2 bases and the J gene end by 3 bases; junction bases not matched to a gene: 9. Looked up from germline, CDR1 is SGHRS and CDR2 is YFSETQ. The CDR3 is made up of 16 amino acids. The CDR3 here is CASSLGQGVWDTEAFF. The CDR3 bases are TGCGCCAGCAGCTTAGGACAGGGTGTCTGGGACACTGAAGCTTTCTTT.

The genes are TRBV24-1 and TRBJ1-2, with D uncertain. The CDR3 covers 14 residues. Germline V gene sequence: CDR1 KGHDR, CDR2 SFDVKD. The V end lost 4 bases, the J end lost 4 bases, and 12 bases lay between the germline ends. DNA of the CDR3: TGTGCCACCAGTGACTCCCTCGCGCGCTATGGCTACACCTTC. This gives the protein CATSDSLARYGYTF.

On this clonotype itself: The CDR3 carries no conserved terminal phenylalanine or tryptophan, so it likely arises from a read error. The chain's CDR3 is CASSLRQKNQPQHL. The CDR3 DNA reads TGTGCCAGCAGTTTAAGGCAGAAGAATCAGCCCCAGCATCTT. The chain is built from TRBV12-3 or TRBV12-4 and TRBJ1-5, with D unclear. This CDR3 comprises 14 residues. V gave up 2 bases and J gave up 4 bases, with 9 bases separating them.